This T cell receptor (beta chain) was identified in a study of tumor-infiltrating lymphocytes in primary liver carcinoma. Study overall: Regardless of tissue type, samples showed similar yields of roughly 3.5 to 7.13 million productive TCRbeta reads. Study results and limitations: Whereas tumor region pairs overlapped more, tumor-adjacent and tumor-blood pairs overlapped less. Tumor top-250-clone fractions significantly exceeded those of blood (p = 0.039).

Both blood RNA, taken from unsorted whole blood, and germline DNA were extracted. Blood samples of approximately 4.1 milliliters were drawn preoperatively. Researchers generated TCR beta cDNA from around 510 ng of total RNA, relying on a constant-region primer. Libraries of TCR beta came from three nested multiplex PCR rounds with slightly modified ARM-PCR. Investigators reported that the first two PCR rounds, at 10 cycles each, used TRBV1-TRBV30 forward primers with a C-beta reverse primer. TCRdb fed the multiplex PCR reads into MiXCR, producing one record per CDR3 protein. The sample carries about 200,000 distinct CDR3 sequences, around 60% recorded once. There are 14 residues in the CDR3. J gave up 9 bases and V 1 base, and 3 bases lay outside the gene matches. Looked up from germline, CDR1 is SEHNR and CDR2 is FQNEAQ (reference sequence). This clonotype has a handful of counts. What it binds is unknown.

This receptor was taken from an older woman with primary liver carcinoma and hepatitis B virus infection. What was sequenced was peripheral blood. This rearrangement joins TRBV7-9 to TRBJ2-1; 10 nucleotides align to TRBD2. CDR3 residues: CASSLGTSGVEQFF. DNA for the CDR3: TGTGCCAGCAGCTTAGGGACTAGCGGCGTTGAGCAGTTCTTC.